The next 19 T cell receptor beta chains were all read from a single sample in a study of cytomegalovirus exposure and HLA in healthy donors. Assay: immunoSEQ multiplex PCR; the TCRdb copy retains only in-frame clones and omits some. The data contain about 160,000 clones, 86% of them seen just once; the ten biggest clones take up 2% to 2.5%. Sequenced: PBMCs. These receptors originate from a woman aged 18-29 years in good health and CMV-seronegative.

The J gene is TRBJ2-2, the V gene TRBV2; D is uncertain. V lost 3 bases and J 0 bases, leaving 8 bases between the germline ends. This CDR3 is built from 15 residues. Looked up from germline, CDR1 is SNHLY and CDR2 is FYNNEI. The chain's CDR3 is CASSERSPNTGELFF. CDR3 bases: TGTGCCAGCAGTGAGCGGAGCCCGAACACCGGGGAGCTGTTTTTT.

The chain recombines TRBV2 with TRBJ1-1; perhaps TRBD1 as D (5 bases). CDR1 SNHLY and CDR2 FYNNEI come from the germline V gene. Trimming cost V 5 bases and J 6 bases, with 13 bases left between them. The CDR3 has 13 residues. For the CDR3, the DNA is TGTGCCAGCAGTACCGACAGATACGCTGAAGCTTTCTTT. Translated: CASSTDRYAEAFF.

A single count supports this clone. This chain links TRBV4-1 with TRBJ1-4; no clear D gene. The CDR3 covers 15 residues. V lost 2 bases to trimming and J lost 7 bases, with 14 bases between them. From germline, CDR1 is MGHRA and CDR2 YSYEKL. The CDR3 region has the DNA TGCGCCAGCAGCCAATTGGACCCAGCGGGTGAAAAACTGTTTTTT. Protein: CASSQLDPAGEKLFF.

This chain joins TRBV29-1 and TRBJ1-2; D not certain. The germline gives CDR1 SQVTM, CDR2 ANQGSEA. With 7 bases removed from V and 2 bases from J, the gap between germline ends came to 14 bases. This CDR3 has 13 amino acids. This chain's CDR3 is CSGGLAANYGYTF. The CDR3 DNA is TGCAGCGGCGGGTTGGCAGCCAACTATGGCTACACCTTC.

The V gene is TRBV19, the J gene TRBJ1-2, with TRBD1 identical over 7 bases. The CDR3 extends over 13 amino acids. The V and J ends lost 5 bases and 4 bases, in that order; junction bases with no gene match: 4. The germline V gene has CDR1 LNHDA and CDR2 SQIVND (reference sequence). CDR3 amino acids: CASSFQGGYGYTF. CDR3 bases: TGTGCCAGTAGTTTCCAGGGGGGCTATGGCTACACCTTC.

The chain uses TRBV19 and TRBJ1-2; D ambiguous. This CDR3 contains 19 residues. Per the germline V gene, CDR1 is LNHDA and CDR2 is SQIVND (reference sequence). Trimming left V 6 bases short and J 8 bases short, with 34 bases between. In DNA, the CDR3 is TGTGCCAGTAGCCGGAGTACCTTTCCCCGGTCGGTAGTCTCGGGAGGCTACACCTTC. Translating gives CASSRSTFPRSVVSGGYTF.

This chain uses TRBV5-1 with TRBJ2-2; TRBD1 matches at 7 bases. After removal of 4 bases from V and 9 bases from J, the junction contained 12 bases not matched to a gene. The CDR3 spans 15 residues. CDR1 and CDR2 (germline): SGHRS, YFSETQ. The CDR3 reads CASSPDRTGPWELFF. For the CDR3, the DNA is TGCGCCAGCAGCCCGGATCGGACAGGTCCCTGGGAGCTGTTTTTT.

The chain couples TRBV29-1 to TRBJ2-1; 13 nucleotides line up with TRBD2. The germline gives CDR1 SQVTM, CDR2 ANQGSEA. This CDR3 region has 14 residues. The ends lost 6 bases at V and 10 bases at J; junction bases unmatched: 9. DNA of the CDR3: TGCAGCGTCAAACTAGCGGGAGGGTTGAACGAGCAGTTCTTC. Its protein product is CSVKLAGGLNEQFF.

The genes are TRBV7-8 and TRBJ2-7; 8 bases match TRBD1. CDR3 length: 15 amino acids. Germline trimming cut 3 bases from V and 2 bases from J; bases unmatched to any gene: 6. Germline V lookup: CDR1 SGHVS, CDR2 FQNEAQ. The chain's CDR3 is CASSFRQGATYEQYF. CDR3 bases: TGTGCCAGCAGCTTTCGGCAGGGGGCTACCTACGAGCAGTACTTC.

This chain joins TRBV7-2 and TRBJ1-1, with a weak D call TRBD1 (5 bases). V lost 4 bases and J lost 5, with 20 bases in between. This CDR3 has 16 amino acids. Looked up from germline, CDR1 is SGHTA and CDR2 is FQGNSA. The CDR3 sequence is CASSSRGSDGGTEAFF. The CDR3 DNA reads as TGTGCCAGCAGCTCAAGAGGATCAGATGGGGGGACTGAAGCTTTCTTT.

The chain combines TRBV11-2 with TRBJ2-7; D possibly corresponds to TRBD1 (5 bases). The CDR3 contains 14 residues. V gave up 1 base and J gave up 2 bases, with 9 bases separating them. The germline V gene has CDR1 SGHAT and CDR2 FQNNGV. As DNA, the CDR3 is TGTGCCAGCAGCTTAGGGGCAGGGCCCTACGAGCAGTACTTC. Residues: CASSLGAGPYEQYF.

The CDR3 region has the DNA TGTGCCAGCAGCTTAGGACAGGCTGCTGGAAACACCATATATTTT. Amino acid sequence: CASSLGQAAGNTIYF. J is TRBJ1-3 and V is TRBV7-9; D perhaps matches TRBD1 (6 bases). CDR3 length: 15 amino acids. Germline CDR1 and CDR2: SEHNR and FQNEAQ (reference sequence). The V gene lost 1 base and the J gene lost 2 bases, with 9 bases spanning the gap.

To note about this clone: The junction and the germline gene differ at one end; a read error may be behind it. CDR3: CASSPGRGLHF. The CDR3 DNA is TGTGCCAGCAGTCCAGGAAGGGGGCTGCACTTC. This chain links TRBV27 with TRBJ2-5; the match to TRBD1 covers 7 bases. The CDR3 extends over 11 amino acids. Germline CDR1 MNHEY, CDR2 SMNVEV (reference sequence).

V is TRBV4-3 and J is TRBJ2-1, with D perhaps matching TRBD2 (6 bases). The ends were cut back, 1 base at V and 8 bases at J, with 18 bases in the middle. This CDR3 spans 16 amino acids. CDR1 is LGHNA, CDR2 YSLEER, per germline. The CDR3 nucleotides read TGCGCCAGCAGCCAAGGGCAGGGACTTGGTTTCGATGAGCAGTTCTTC. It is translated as CASSQGQGLGFDEQFF.

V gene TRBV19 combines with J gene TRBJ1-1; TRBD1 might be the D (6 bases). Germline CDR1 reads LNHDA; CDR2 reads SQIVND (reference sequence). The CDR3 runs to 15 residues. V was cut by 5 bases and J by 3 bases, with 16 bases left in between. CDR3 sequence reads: CASSPLTGDDTEAFF. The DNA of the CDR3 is TGTGCCAGTAGTCCACTGACAGGAGATGACACTGAAGCTTTCTTT.

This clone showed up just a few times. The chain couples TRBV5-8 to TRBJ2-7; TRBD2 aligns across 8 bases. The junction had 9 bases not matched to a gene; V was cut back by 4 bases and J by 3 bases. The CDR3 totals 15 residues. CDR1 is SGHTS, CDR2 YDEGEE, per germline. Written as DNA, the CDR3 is TGTGCCAGCAGCCTAGACGGGAGCGGGAGCTACGAGCAGTACTTC. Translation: CASSLDGSGSYEQYF.

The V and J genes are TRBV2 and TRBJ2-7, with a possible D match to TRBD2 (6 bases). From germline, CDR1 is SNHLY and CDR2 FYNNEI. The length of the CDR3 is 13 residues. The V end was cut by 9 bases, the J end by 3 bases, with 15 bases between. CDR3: CARSFGSNYEQYF. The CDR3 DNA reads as TGTGCCAGATCTTTCGGGAGCAACTACGAGCAGTACTTC.

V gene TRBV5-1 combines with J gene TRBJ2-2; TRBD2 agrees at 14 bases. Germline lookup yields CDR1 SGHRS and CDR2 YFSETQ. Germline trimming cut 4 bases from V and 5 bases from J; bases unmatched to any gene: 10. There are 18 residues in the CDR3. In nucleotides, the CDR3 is TGCGCCAGCAGCCCCTTCGGACTAGCGGGGGGACTGACCGGGGAGCTGTTTTTT. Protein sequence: CASSPFGLAGGLTGELFF.

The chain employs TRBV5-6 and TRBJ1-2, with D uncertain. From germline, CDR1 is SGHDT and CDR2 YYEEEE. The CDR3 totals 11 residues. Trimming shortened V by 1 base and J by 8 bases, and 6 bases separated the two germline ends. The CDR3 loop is CASSLSSGYTF. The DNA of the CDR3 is TGTGCCAGCAGCTTGTCCTCGGGCTACACCTTC.